This T cell receptor (beta chain) was recovered during a study of blood T cell repertoires in COVID-19. Study context: In each case, the material was cDNA or gDNA derived from T cells, B-cell-depleted T cells, or PBMCs.

Seattle patients were enrolled during active infection and followed longitudinally. The CDR3 covers 15 residues. Germline V lookup: CDR1 MNHEY, CDR2 SMNVEV (reference sequence). As concerns this clone: The germline gene is not matched at one end of the junction; a read error may be the cause.

In the original workflow: Amplification with reference gene primers provided the estimates of nucleated cell counts. Assay used: immunoSEQ multiplex PCR; TCRdb lists only in-frame clones, some missing. For V, J and clone size, that table is used; D and trimming come from the DNA. Among about 300,000 clones listed, around 90% were seen once. Sample: peripheral blood. This chain links TRBV27 with TRBJ1-1; 9 bases align to TRBD1. This receptor was taken from a woman in her forties or fifties with COVID-19, enrolled during active disease. In nucleotides, the CDR3 is TGTGCCAGCAGTATATCCGGGACAGGGCCTACTGAAGCTTTCTTT. This sequence encodes CASSISGTGPTEAFF.